The 24 T cell receptor beta chains reported below all come from one sample, sequenced in a study of cytomegalovirus exposure and HLA in healthy donors. Here immunoSEQ multiplex PCR was the method, and the copy in TCRdb shows in-frame clones only, minus some. Of about 150,000 clones listed, 70% to 90% are singletons. Sequencing was performed on PBMCs. The receptor source for this set is a human donor in good health.

For this clone: Different DNA sequences within this sample yield the same CDR3. The V and J genes are TRBV5-1 and TRBJ2-3, with a tentative D call TRBD2 (5 bases). Trimming left V 0 bases short and J 0 bases short, with 5 bases between. The CDR3 length is 14 residues. Germline V gene data show CDR1 as SGHRS and CDR2 as YFSETQ. CDR3 amino acids: CASSLGGSTDTQYF. The CDR3 nucleotides are TGCGCCAGCAGCTTGGGAGGGAGCACAGATACGCAGTATTTT. The full variable domain, with the rest looked up from reference TRBV5-1 and TRBJ2-3, is KAGVTQTPRYLIKTRGQQVTLSCSPISGHRSVSWYQQTPGQGLQFLFEYFSETQRNKGNFPGRFSGRQFSNSRSEMNVSTLELGDSALYLCASSLGGSTDTQYFGPGTRLTVL.

The chain has TRBV7-2 and TRBJ2-3, with 10 positions matching TRBD2. V was clipped by 1 base and J by 4 bases; unmatched bases: 11. CDR3 size: 18 residues. Germline CDR1 reads SGHTA; CDR2 reads FQGNSA. CDR3 nucleotide sequence: TGTGCCAGCAGCTTAGTGCCTAGCGGGAGTTCCAGAGCAGATACGCAGTATTTT. It yields the protein CASSLVPSGSSRADTQYF.

This chain uses TRBV6-6 with TRBJ1-1; D gene ambiguous. The CDR3 totals 14 residues. Deletions cut 8 bases from V and 0 bases from J, with 13 bases between. Germline lookup yields CDR1 MNHNY and CDR2 SVGAGI (reference sequence). The CDR3: CASRLKVMNTEAFF. In nucleotides, the CDR3 is TGTGCCAGCCGACTAAAGGTAATGAACACTGAAGCTTTCTTT.

The genes are TRBV10-3 and TRBJ2-1; 9 bases match TRBD1. V dropped 4 bases and J dropped 9; count of bases not matched to a gene: 13. The CDR3 spans 16 residues. CDR1 and CDR2 (germline): ENHRY, SYGVKD. The chain's CDR3 is CAISGARDRAIGEQFF. The CDR3 nucleotides read TGTGCCATCAGTGGGGCCCGGGACAGGGCTATTGGTGAGCAGTTCTTC.

This chain connects TRBV11-2 to TRBJ2-3; weak D call: TRBD2 (6 bases). This CDR3 region has 15 residues. From germline, CDR1 is SGHAT and CDR2 FQNNGV. Trimming removed 3 bases from V and 4 bases from J, with 14 bases in between. The CDR3 nucleotides are TGTGCCAGCAGCTTTGTGGCGGGATCCCCAGATACGCAGTATTTT. Protein product: CASSFVAGSPDTQYF.

V usage is TRBV27 and J usage is TRBJ2-4; a weak D match, TRBD2 (6 bases). The germline V gene has CDR1 MNHEY and CDR2 SMNVEV (reference sequence). V lost 3 bases to trimming and J lost 1 base, with 16 bases between them. CDR3 length: 17 residues. The CDR3 loop is CASSFDLSRGAKNIQYF. CDR3 nucleotide sequence: TGTGCCAGCAGTTTCGACCTTTCCCGGGGGGCCAAAAACATTCAGTACTTC.

This clone came up once. The chain recombines TRBV2 with TRBJ1-5, with D unclear. Per the germline V gene, CDR1 is SNHLY and CDR2 is FYNNEI. V lost 6 bases and J lost 2, with 11 bases in between. This CDR3 is built from 14 residues. The CDR3 DNA reads as TGTGCCAGCAGCGGGGTATTCGGCAATCAGCCCCAGCATTTT. Its protein is CASSGVFGNQPQHF.

The rearrangement uses TRBV27 and TRBJ2-7; TRBD1 is a possible D gene (7 bases). Germline lookup yields CDR1 MNHEY and CDR2 SMNVEV (reference sequence). This CDR3 is 11 amino acids long. V was pared by 8 bases and J by 6 bases, with 11 bases between. The CDR3 loop is CASGRGAEQYF. Written as DNA, the CDR3 is TGTGCCAGCGGCAGGGGGGCCGAGCAGTACTTC.

The rearrangement joins TRBV27 to TRBJ1-1; D is perhaps TRBD1 (6 bases). The CDR3 runs to 15 residues. CDR1 is MNHEY and CDR2 is SMNVEV in the germline V gene (reference sequence). Trimming took off 7 bases at V and 0 bases at J, with 15 bases between the two ends. DNA for the CDR3: TGTGCCAGCACAAACTGGGGGCGAATGAACACTGAAGCTTTCTTT. This codes for CASTNWGRMNTEAFF.

The genes are TRBV27 and TRBJ1-3; 8 bases are shared with TRBD1. V was clipped by 6 bases and J by 1 base; unmatched bases: 8. Germline loops: CDR1 MNHEY, CDR2 SMNVEV (reference sequence). The length of the CDR3 is 16 residues. CDR3: CASSPGTGQSGNTIYF. CDR3 bases: TGTGCCAGCAGCCCCGGGACAGGCCAGTCTGGAAACACCATATATTTT.

The chain has TRBV7-9 and TRBJ1-1; D remains unclear. Looked up from germline, CDR1 is SEHNR and CDR2 is FQNEAQ (reference sequence). V shed 4 bases and J shed 2 bases, with 14 bases lying between them. CDR3 size: 15 residues. As DNA, the CDR3 is TGTGCCAGCAGCTCCCAGGTCGGAAGTAACACTGAAGCTTTCTTT. This translates into CASSSQVGSNTEAFF. The full variable domain, with the rest looked up from reference TRBV7-9 and TRBJ1-1, is DTGVSQNPRHKITKRGQNVTFRCDPISEHNRLYWYRQTLGQGPEFLTYFQNEAQLEKSRLLSDRFSAERPKGSFSTLEIQRTEQGDSAMYLCASSSQVGSNTEAFFGQGTRLTVV.

The J gene is TRBJ1-1, the V gene TRBV5-6; TRBD1 agrees at 11 bases. Trimming took 3 bases from V and 5 from J; bases not matched to a gene: 9. In germline, CDR1 is SGHDT, CDR2 YYEEEE. This CDR3 is 16 amino acids long. CDR3 bases: TGTGCCAGCAGCTCATTAGGACAGGGGGCCGGGACTGAAGCTTTCTTT. Its protein product is CASSSLGQGAGTEAFF.

The chain has TRBV10-3 and TRBJ2-7; 9 nucleotides align to TRBD1. CDR3 length: 12 amino acids. J lost 6 bases, V lost 7 bases, and 4 bases had no gene match. Per germline, CDR1 ENHRY and CDR2 SYGVKD. This chain's CDR3 is CAITRDRVEQYF. CDR3 in DNA: TGTGCCATCACCCGGGACAGGGTCGAGCAGTACTTC.

This chain joins TRBV21-1 and TRBJ2-3; the table names TRBD1, a call not compared with the DNA. TRBV21-1 is a pseudogene locus. This CDR3 comprises 15 residues. DNA of the CDR3: TGTGCCAGCAGCAAAGGGGGCGGAGGCACAGATACGCAGTATTTT. Its translation: CASSKGGGGTDTQYF.

The V and J genes are TRBV28 and TRBJ2-7; D unresolved. The V and J ends lost 3 bases and 4 bases respectively, with 19 bases between them. The CDR3 is 16 residues long. CDR1 MDHEN and CDR2 SYDVKM come from the germline V gene. CDR3 loop: CASSLSHTANIYEQYF. Written as DNA, the CDR3 is TGTGCCAGCAGTTTGTCTCACACCGCCAATATATACGAGCAGTACTTC.

This chain uses TRBV4-1 with TRBJ2-3; tentative D call: TRBD1 (6 bases). The germline CDR1 and CDR2 sequences are MGHRA and YSYEKL. V was clipped by 1 base and J by 8 bases, with 7 bases between them. CDR3 length: 12 amino acids. Here the CDR3 reads CASSQVQGTQYF. Written as DNA, the CDR3 is TGCGCCAGCAGCCAAGTACAGGGTACGCAGTATTTT.

This clone has a handful of counts. Other DNA sequences in the same sample also yield this CDR3. J is TRBJ1-1 and V is TRBV14; D is perhaps TRBD1 (6 bases). Germline assignment: CDR1 SGHDN and CDR2 FVKESK. The CDR3 sequence is 14 residues long. V was cut by 0 bases and J by 5 bases, with 10 bases left in between. The CDR3 coding sequence is TGTGCCAGCAGCCAAGATTCAGGGGTGACTGAAGCTTTCTTT. Translating it yields CASSQDSGVTEAFF.

The chain carries TRBV27 and TRBJ1-5, with D possibly being TRBD1 (6 bases). This CDR3 comprises 14 residues. Germline lookup yields CDR1 MNHEY and CDR2 SMNVEV (reference sequence). V was pared by 5 bases and J by 6 bases, with 14 bases between. The CDR3 nucleotides are TGTGCCAGCAGTAAGGAAACAGGGAGTCAGCCCCAGCATTTT. It yields the protein CASSKETGSQPQHF.

CDR3 loop: CASSLFLAEGTDTQYF. The CDR3 nucleotides read TGCGCCAGCAGCCTCTTTTTGGCCGAGGGCACAGATACGCAGTATTTT. The chain couples TRBV5-1 to TRBJ2-3; the D is unclear. Germline CDR1 reads SGHRS; CDR2 reads YFSETQ. The CDR3 runs to 16 residues. V lost 4 bases and J 1 base, leaving 16 bases between the germline ends.

The J gene is TRBJ2-7, the V gene TRBV5-1; 8 bases align to TRBD1. This CDR3 is built from 14 residues. The germline V gene has CDR1 SGHRS and CDR2 YFSETQ. Losses at the gene ends were 3 bases for V and 3 bases for J; bases not matched to a gene: 5. DNA of the CDR3: TGCGCCAGCAGCTCAGGACAGGGAAGCTACGAGCAGTACTTC. Encoded protein: CASSSGQGSYEQYF.

The V call is TRBV6-4, the J call TRBJ2-1; D gene ambiguous. V was cut by 5 bases and J by 0 bases, with 11 bases left in between. There are 15 residues in the CDR3. From germline, CDR1 is MRHNA and CDR2 SNTAGT. The CDR3 sequence: CASSPHPSSYNEQFF. CDR3 DNA sequence: TGTGCCAGCAGTCCGCATCCGAGCTCCTACAATGAGCAGTTCTTC.

J is TRBJ1-2 and V is TRBV27; 10 bases are a match to TRBD1. The CDR3 is made up of 15 amino acids. Germline V gives CDR1 MNHEY, CDR2 SMNVEV (reference sequence). The ends lost 2 bases at V and 7 bases at J; junction bases unmatched: 7. The CDR3 reads CASSLGGTGVAGYTF. The CDR3 DNA reads TGTGCCAGCAGTTTAGGCGGGACAGGGGTGGCTGGCTACACCTTC.

The CDR3 sequence: CASSVGRSRGASYGYTF. The CDR3 nucleotides read TGTGCCAGCAGTGTGGGCCGCAGCAGGGGCGCTTCCTATGGCTACACCTTC. The chain links TRBV27 to TRBJ1-2; weak D call: TRBD1 (6 bases). Trimming pared 5 bases from V and 4 bases from J, leaving 23 bases between. Germline assignment: CDR1 MNHEY and CDR2 SMNVEV (reference sequence). This CDR3 is built from 17 residues.

The chain combines TRBV4-2 with TRBJ1-5; 8 bases align to TRBD1. Germline CDR1 LGHNA, CDR2 YNFKEQ. The length of the CDR3 is 14 residues. After removal of 2 bases from V and 8 bases from J, the junction contained 5 bases not matched to a gene. CDR3 DNA sequence: TGTGCCAGCAGCCAAACCCAGGACAGGGAGCCCCAGCATTTT. Amino acids: CASSQTQDREPQHF.